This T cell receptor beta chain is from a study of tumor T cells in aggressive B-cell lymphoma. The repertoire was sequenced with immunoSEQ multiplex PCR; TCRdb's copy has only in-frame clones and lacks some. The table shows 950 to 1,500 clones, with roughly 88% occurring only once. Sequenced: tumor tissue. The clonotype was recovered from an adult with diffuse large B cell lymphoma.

For the CDR3, the DNA is TGTGCCTGGAGTGTTGGAGGGGGCCATAATGAAAAACTGTTTTTT. Translated, it gives CAWSVGGGHNEKLFF. V and J are TRBV30 and TRBJ1-4; the match to TRBD1 covers 7 bases. V was pared by 0 bases and J by 4 bases, with 5 bases of the junction left unmatched. The CDR3 sequence is 15 residues long. The germline CDR1 and CDR2 sequences are GTSNPN and SVGIG (reference sequence).